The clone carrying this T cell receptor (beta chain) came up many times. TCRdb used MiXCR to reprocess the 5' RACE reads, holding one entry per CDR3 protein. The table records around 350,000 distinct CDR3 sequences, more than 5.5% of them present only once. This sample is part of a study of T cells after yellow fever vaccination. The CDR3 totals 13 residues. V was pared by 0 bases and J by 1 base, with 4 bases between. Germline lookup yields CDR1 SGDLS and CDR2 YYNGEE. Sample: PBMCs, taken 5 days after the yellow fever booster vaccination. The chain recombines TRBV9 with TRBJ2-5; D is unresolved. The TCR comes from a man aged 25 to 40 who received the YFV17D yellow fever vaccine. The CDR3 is CASSVALQETQYF. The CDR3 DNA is TGTGCCAGCAGCGTAGCACTCCAAGAGACCCAGTACTTC.